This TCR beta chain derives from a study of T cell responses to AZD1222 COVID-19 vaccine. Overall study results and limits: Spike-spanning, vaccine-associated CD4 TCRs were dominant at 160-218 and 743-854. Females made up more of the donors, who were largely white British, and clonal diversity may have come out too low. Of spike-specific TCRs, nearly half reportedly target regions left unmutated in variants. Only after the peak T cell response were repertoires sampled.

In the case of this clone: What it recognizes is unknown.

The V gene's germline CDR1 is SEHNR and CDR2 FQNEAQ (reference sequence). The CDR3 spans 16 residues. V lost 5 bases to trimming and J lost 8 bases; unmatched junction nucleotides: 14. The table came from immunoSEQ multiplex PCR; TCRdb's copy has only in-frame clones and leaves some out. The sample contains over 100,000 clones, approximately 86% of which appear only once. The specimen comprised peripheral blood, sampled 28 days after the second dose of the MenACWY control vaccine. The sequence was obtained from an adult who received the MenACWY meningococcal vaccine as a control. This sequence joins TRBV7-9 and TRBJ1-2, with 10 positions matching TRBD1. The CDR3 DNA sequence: TGTGCCAGCAGCCCCCGAGGGACAGGGGCCCCCCAAGGCTACACCTTC. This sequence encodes CASSPRGTGAPQGYTF.